One T cell receptor beta chain is described in this entry. Terminally differentiated effector memory CD45RA+ cells were left out of the naive CD8 fraction, which was CD45RO-negative and positively selected for CCR7. Trimming cost V 3 bases and J 4 bases, with 12 bases left between them. The CDR3 is 14 residues long. Germline lookup yields CDR1 ENHRY and CDR2 SYGVKD. The sample is drawn from a study of shared clonotypes between healthy human individuals. At the level of the study: Each donor had three CD4 naive, three CD4 memory, two CD8 naive and one CD8 memory plate.

Measured with immunoSEQ multiplex PCR; TCRdb has only the in-frame clones, and not every one. The sample shows about 2 million clones, approximately 95% of them seen only once. The receptor comes from a man in his late teens or twenties in good health. The sample taken for sequencing was naive CD8+ T cells sorted from blood. The chain has TRBV10-3 and TRBJ1-2; TRBD1 might be the D (6 bases). The CDR3 loop is CAISDPGAAYGYTF. CDR3 nucleotide sequence: TGTGCCATCAGTGATCCAGGGGCTGCCTATGGCTACACCTTC.